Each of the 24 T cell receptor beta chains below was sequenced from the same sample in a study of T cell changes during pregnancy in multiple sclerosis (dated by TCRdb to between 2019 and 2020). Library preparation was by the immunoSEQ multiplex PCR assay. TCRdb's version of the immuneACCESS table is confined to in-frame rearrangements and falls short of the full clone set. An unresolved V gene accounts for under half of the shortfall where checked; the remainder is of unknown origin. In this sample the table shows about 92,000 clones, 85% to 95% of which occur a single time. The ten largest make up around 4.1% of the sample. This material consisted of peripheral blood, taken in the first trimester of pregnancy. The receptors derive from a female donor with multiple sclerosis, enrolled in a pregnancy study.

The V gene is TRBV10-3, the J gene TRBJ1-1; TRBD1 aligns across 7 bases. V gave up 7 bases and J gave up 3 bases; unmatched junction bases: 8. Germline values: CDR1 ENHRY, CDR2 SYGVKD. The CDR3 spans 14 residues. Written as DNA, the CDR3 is TGTGCCATCAATTCCCAGGGGGGCTACACTGAAGCTTTCTTT. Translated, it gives CAINSQGGYTEAFF.

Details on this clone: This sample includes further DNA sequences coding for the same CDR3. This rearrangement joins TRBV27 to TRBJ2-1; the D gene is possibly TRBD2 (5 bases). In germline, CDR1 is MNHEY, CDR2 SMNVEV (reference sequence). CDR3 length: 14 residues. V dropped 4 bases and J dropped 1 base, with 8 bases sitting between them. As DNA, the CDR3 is TGTGCCAGCAGTTGGGGAGATTCCTACAATGAGCAGTTCTTC. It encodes CASSWGDSYNEQFF.

This CDR3 is CASSKGGFLGLVGYGYTF. The CDR3 DNA is TGTGCCAGCAGCAAAGGCGGTTTCTTGGGACTGGTGGGCTATGGCTACACCTTC. This rearrangement joins TRBV21-1 to TRBJ1-2. TRBV21-1 has pseudogene status. The length of the CDR3 is 18 residues.

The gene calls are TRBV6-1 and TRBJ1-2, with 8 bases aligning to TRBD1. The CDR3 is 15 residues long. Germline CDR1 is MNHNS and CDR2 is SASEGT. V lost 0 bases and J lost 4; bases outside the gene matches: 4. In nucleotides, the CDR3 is TGTGCCAGCAGTGAAGCGTGGACAGGGATCTATGGCTACACCTTC. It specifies CASSEAWTGIYGYTF.

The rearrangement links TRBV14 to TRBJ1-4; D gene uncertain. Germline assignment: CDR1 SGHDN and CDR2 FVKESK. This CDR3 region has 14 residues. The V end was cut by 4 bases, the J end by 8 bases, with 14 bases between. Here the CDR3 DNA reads TGTGCCAGCAGCCGGACCCGAGGGTGGGAAAAACTGTTTTTT. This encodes CASSRTRGWEKLFF.

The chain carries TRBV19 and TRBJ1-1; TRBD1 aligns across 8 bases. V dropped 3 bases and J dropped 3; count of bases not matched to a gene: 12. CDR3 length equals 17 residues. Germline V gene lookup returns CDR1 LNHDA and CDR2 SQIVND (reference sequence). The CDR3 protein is CASSIAGTGGSDTEAFF. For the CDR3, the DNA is TGTGCCAGTAGTATCGCGGGGACAGGAGGGTCGGACACTGAAGCTTTCTTT.

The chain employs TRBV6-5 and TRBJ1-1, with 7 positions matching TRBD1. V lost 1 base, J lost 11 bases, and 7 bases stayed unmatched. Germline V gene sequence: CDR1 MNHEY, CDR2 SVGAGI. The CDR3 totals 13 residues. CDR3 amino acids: CASSYYRGFEAFF. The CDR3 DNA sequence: TGTGCCAGCAGTTACTACAGGGGATTTGAGGCTTTCTTT.

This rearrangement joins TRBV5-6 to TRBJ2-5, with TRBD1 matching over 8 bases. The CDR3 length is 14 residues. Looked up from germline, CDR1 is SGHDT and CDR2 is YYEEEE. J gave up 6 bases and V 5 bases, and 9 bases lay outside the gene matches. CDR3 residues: CASRGSGGSKTQYF. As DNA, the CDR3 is TGTGCCAGCAGGGGGTCAGGGGGCTCGAAGACCCAGTACTTC.

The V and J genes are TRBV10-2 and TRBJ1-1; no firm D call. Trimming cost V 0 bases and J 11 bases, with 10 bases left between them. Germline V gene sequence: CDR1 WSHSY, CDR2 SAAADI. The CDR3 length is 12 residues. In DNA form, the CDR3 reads TGCGCCAGCAGTGAGTCGATCGGGGTTGCTTTCTTT. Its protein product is CASSESIGVAFF.

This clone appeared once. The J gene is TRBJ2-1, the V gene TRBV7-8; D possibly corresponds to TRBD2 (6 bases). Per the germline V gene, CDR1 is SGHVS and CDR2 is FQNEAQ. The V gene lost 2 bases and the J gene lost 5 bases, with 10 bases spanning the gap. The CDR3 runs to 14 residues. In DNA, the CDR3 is TGTGCCAGCAGCTTACACGCGGGAAACAATGAGCAGTTCTTC. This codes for CASSLHAGNNEQFF.

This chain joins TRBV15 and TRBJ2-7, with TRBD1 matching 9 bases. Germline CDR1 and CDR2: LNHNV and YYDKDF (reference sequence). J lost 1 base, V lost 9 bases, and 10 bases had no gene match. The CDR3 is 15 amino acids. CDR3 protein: CATKSRGQGSYEQYF. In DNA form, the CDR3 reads TGTGCCACAAAATCACGGGGACAGGGATCCTACGAGCAGTACTTC.

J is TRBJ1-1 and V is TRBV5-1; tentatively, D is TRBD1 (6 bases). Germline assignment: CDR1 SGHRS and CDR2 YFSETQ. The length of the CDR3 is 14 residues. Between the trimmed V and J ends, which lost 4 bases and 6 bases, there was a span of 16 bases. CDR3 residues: CASSGPSGEAEAFF. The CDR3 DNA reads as TGCGCCAGCAGCGGCCCCTCAGGGGAAGCTGAAGCTTTCTTT. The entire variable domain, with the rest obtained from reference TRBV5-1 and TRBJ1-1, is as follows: KAGVTQTPRYLIKTRGQQVTLSCSPISGHRSVSWYQQTPGQGLQFLFEYFSETQRNKGNFPGRFSGRQFSNSRSEMNVSTLELGDSALYLCASSGPSGEAEAFFGQGTRLTVV.

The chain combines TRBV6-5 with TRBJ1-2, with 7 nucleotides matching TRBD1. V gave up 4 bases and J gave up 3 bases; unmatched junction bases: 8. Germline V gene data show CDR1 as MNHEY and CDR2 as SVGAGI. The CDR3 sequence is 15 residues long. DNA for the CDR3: TGTGCCAGCAGTTTGACAGGGAATCGCGACTATGGCTACACCTTC. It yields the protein CASSLTGNRDYGYTF.

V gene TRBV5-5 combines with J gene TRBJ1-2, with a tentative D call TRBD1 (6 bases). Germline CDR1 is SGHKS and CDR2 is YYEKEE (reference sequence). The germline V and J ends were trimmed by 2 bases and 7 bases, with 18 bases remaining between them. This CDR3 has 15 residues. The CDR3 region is CASSLPIAGGRGYTF. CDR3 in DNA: TGTGCCAGCAGCTTACCCATTGCGGGGGGCCGTGGCTACACCTTC.

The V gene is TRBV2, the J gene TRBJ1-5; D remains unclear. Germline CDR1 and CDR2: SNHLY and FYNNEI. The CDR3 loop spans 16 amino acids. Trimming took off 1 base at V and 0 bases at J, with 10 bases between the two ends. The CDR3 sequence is CASSEGAVYSNQPQHF. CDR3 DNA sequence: TGTGCCAGCAGTGAAGGGGCAGTTTATAGCAATCAGCCCCAGCATTTT.

In nucleotides, the CDR3 is TGTGCCAGCAGCTTAGGTCCCAGAGGCGTGGACATTCAGTACTTC. Its translation: CASSLGPRGVDIQYF. This chain uses TRBV7-9 with TRBJ2-4; D gene uncertain. The CDR3 runs 15 residues. Germline-derived CDR1 and CDR2 are SEHNR and FQNEAQ (reference sequence). Deletions cut 1 base from V and 8 bases from J, with 15 bases between.

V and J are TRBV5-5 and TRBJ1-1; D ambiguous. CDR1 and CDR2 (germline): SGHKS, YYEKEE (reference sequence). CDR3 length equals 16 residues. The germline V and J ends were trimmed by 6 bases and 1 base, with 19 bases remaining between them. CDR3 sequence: CASNPPPLLRNTEAFF. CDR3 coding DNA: TGTGCCAGCAACCCCCCACCCCTCCTAAGGAACACTGAAGCTTTCTTT. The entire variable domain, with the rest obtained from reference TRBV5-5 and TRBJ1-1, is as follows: DAGVTQSPTHLIKTRGQQVTLRCSPISGHKSVSWYQQVLGQGPQFIFQYYEKEERGRGNFPDRFSARQFPNYSSELNVNALLLGDSALYLCASNPPPLLRNTEAFFGQGTRLTVV.

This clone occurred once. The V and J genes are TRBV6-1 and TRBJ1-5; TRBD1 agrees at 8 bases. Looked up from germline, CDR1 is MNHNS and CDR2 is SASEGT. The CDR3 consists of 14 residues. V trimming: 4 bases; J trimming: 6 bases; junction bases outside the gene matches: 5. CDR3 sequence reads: CASSARGPLQPQHF. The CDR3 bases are TGTGCCAGCAGTGCCAGGGGGCCGCTTCAGCCCCAGCATTTT.

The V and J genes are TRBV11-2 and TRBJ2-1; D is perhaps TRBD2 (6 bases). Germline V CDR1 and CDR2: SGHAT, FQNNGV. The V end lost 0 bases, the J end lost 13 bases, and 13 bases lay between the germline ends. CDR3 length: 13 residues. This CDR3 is CASSLESAGPQFF. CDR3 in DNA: TGTGCCAGCAGCTTAGAAAGCGCGGGGCCTCAGTTCTTC.

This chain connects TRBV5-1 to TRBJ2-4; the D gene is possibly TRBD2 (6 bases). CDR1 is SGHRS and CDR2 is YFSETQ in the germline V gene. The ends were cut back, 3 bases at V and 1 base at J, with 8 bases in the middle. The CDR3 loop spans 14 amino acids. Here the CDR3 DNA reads TGCGCCAGCAGCTCGGGGGTGGCCAAAAACATTCAGTACTTC. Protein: CASSSGVAKNIQYF.

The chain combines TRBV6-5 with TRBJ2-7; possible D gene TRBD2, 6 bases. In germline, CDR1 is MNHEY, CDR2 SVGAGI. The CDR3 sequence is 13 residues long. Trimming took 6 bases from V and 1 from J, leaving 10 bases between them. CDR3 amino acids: CASSGTFSYEQYF. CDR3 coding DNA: TGTGCCAGCAGCGGGACTTTTTCCTACGAGCAGTACTTC.

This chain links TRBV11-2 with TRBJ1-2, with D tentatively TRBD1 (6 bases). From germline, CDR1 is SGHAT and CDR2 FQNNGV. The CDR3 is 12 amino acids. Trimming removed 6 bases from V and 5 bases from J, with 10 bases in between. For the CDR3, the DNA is TGTGCCAGCAGGGACAGCCCTTATGGCTACACCTTC. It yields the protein CASRDSPYGYTF.

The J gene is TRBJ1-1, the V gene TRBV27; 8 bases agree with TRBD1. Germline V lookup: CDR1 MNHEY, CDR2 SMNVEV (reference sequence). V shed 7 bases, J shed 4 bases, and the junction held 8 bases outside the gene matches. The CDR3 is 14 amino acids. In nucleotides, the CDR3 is TGTGCCAGCATCTCCGGGACAGGTAGCACTGAAGCTTTCTTT. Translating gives CASISGTGSTEAFF.

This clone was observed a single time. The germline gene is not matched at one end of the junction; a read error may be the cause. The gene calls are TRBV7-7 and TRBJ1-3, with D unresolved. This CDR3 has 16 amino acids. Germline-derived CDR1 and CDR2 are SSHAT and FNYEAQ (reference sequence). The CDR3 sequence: CASSPTLTLSGNTIYF. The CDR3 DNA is TGTGCTAGCAGCCCGACTTTGACTCTCTCTGGAAACACCATATATTTT.